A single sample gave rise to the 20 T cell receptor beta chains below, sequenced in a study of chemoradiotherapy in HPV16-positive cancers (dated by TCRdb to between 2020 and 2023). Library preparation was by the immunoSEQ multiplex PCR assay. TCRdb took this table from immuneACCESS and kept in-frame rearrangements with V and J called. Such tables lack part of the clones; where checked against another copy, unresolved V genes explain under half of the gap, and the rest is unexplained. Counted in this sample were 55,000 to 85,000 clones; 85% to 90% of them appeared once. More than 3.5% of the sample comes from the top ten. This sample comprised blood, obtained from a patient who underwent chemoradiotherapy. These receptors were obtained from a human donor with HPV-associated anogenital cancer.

CDR3 nucleotides: TGTGCCAGCATCCCGCCGACAGGGAGTCAAGAGACCCAGTACTTC. Translating it yields CASIPPTGSQETQYF. The chain has TRBV6-1 and TRBJ2-5, with 7 bases lining up with TRBD1. The germline V gene has CDR1 MNHNS and CDR2 SASEGT. The CDR3 extends over 15 amino acids. V lost 7 bases to trimming and J lost 2 bases; unmatched junction nucleotides: 10.

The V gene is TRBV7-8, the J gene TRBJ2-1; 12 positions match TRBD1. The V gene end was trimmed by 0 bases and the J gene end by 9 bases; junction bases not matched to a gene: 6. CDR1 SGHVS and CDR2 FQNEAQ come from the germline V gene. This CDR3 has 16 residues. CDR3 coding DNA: TGTGCCAGCAGCTTAGCCTTGGGACAGGGGGCGGGTGAGCAGTTCTTC. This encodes CASSLALGQGAGEQFF.

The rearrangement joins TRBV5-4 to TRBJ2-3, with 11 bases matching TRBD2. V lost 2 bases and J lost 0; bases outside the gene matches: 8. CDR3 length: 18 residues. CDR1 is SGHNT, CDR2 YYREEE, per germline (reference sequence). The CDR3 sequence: CASSLGALAGGSTDTQYF. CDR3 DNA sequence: TGTGCCAGCAGCTTAGGGGCCCTAGCGGGGGGTAGCACAGATACGCAGTATTTT.

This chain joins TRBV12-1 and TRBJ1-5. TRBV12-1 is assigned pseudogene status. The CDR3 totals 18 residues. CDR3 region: CASSSLRHGSQANQPQHF. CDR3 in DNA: TGTGCCAGCAGCTCCTTGCGGCACGGGAGTCAGGCCAATCAGCCCCAGCATTTT.

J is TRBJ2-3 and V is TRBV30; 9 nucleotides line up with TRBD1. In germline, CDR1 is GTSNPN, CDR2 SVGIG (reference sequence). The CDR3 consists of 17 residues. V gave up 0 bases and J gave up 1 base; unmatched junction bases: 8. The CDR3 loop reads CAWSVHRGQRRTDTQYF. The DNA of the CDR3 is TGTGCCTGGAGTGTCCACAGGGGGCAGAGACGCACAGATACGCAGTATTTT.

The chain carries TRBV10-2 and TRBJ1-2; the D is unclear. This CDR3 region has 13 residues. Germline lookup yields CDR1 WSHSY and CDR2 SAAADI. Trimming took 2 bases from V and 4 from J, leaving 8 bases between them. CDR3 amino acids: CASSEGRAYGYTF. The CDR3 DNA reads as TGCGCCAGCAGTGAGGGGAGGGCCTATGGCTACACCTTC.

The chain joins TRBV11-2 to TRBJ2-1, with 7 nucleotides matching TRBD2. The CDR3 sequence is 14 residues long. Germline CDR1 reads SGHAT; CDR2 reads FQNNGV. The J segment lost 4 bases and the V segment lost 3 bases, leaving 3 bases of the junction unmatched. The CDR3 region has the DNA TGTGCCAGCAGCTTGGAGGGAGGGTACAATGAGCAGTTCTTC. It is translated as CASSLEGGYNEQFF.

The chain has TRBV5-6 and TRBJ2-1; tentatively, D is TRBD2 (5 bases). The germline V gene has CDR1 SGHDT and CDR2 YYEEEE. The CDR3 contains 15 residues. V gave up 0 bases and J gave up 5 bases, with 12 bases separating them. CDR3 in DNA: TGTGCCAGCAGCTTGGCCCTAGCAGCGGACAATGAGCAGTTCTTC. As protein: CASSLALAADNEQFF.

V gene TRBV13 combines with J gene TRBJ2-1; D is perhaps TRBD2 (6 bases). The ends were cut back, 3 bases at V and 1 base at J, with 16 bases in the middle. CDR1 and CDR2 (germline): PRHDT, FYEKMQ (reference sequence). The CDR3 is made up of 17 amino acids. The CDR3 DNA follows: TGTGCCAGCAGCTTGGTTGGCGGGGTGGGTTCCTACAATGAGCAGTTCTTC. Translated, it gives CASSLVGGVGSYNEQFF.

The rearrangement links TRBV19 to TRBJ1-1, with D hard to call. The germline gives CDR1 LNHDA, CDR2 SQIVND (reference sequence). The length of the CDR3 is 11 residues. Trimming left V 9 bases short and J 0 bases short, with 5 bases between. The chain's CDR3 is CASTLNTEAFF. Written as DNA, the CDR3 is TGTGCCAGCACACTGAACACTGAAGCTTTCTTT.

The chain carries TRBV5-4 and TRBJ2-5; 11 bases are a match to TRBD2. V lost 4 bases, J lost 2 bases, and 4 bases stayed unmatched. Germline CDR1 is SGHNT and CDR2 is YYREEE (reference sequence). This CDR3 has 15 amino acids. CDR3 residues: CASSLRLAGQETQYF. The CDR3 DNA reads TGTGCCAGCAGCCTGAGACTAGCGGGGCAAGAGACCCAGTACTTC.

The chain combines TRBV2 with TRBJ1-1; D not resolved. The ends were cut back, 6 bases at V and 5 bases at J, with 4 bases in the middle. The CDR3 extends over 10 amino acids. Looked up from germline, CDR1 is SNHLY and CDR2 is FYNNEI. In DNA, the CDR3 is TGTGCCAGCAGGTGGACTGAAGCTTTCTTT. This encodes CASRWTEAFF.

CDR3 amino acids: CASSGTGTGINEQFF. The CDR3 DNA reads as TGTGCCAGCAGCGGAACCGGGACAGGGATTAATGAGCAGTTCTTC. This chain connects TRBV9 to TRBJ2-1, with 9 nucleotides matching TRBD1. The length of the CDR3 is 15 residues. V dropped 3 bases and J dropped 7; count of bases not matched to a gene: 8. Germline V gene lookup returns CDR1 SGDLS and CDR2 YYNGEE. The full variable domain, its missing parts supplied by reference TRBV9 and TRBJ2-1, is DSGVTQTPKHLITATGQRVTLRCSPRSGDLSVYWYQQSLDQGLQFLIQYYNGEERAKGNILERFSAQQFPDLHSELNLSSLELGDSALYFCASSGTGTGINEQFFGPGTRLTVL.

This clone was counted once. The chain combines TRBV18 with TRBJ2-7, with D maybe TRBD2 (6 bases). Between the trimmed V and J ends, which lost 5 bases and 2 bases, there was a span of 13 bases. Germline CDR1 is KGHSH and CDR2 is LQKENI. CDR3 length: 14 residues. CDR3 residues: CASSSRDGAYEQYF. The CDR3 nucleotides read TGTGCCAGCTCATCGCGGGACGGCGCCTACGAGCAGTACTTC.

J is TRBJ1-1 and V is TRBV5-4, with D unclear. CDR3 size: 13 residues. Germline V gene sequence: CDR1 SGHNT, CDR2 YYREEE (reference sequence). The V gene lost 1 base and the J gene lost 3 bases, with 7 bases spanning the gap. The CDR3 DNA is TGTGCCAGCAGCTTGTCAGAATACACTGAAGCTTTCTTT. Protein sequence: CASSLSEYTEAFF. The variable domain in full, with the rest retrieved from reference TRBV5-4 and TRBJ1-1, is ETGVTQSPTHLIKTRGQQVTLRCSSQSGHNTVSWYQQALGQGPQFIFQYYREEENGRGNFPPRFSGLQFPNYSSELNVNALELDDSALYLCASSLSEYTEAFFGQGTRLTVV.

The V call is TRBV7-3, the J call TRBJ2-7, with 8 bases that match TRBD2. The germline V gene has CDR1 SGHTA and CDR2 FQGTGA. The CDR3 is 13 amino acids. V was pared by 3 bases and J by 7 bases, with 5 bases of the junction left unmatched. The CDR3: CASSFMGTSEQYF. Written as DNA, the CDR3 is TGTGCCAGCAGCTTTATGGGGACTAGTGAGCAGTACTTC.

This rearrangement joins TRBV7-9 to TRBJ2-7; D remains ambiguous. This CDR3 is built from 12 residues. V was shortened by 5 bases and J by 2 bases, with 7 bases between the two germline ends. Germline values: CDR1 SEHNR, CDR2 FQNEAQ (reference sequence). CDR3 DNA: TGTGCCAGCAGCGCCGTCCCCTACGAGCAGTACTTC. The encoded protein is CASSAVPYEQYF.

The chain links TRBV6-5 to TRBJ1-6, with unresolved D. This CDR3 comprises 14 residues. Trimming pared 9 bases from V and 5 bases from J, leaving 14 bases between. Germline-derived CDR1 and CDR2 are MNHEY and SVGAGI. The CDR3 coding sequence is TGTGCCAGGGGAAGTTTCGAGGATAATTCACCCCTCCACTTT. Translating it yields CARGSFEDNSPLHF.

DNA for the CDR3: TGTGCCAGCAGCCAAGGGGTCCCCAGGGGGCTGGGGGCACCCCTCCACTTT. This sequence encodes CASSQGVPRGLGAPLHF. V and J are TRBV4-2 and TRBJ1-6, with 8 bases identical to TRBD1. V lost 1 base, J lost 11 bases, and 13 bases stayed unmatched. The CDR3 is 17 residues long. The germline CDR1 and CDR2 sequences are LGHNA and YNFKEQ.

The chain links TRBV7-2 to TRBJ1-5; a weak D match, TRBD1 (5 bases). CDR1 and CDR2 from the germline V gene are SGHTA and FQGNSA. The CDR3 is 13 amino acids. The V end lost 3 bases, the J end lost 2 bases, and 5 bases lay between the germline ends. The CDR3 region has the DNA TGTGCCAGCAGCTTGACAGGCAATCAGCCCCAGCATTTT. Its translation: CASSLTGNQPQHF.